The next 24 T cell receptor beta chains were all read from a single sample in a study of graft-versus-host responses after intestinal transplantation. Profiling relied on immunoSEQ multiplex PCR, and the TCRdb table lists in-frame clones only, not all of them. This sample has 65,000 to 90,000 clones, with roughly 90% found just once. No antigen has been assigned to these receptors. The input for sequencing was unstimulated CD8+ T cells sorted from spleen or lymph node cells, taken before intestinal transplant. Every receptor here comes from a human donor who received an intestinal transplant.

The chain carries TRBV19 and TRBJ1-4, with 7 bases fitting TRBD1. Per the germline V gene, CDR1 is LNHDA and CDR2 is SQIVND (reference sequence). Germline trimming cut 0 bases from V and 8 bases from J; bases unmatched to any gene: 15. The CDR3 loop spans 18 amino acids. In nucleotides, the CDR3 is TGTGCCAGTAGTATAGATTGGCAGGGACAGCTGGAAGGGGAAAAACTGTTTTTT. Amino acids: CASSIDWQGQLEGEKLFF.

CDR3 DNA sequence: TGTGCCAGCAGTTCAGTACCGGGTGAGCAGTTCTTC. Amino acids: CASSSVPGEQFF. J is TRBJ2-1 and V is TRBV6-5; no clear D. Germline lookup yields CDR1 MNHEY and CDR2 SVGAGI. The ends were cut back, 4 bases at V and 9 bases at J, with 10 bases in the middle. The CDR3 contains 12 residues.

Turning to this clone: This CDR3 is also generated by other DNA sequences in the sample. The CDR3 DNA is TGTGCCAGCAGCCCCATAGAGGGGGCGAAAAGTGCGGATGGCTACACCTTC. Its translation is CASSPIEGAKSADGYTF. The chain combines TRBV9 with TRBJ1-2; 7 nucleotides line up with TRBD1. Trimming removed 4 bases from V and 6 bases from J; junction bases left unmatched: 18. The V gene's germline CDR1 is SGDLS and CDR2 YYNGEE. The CDR3 has 17 residues.

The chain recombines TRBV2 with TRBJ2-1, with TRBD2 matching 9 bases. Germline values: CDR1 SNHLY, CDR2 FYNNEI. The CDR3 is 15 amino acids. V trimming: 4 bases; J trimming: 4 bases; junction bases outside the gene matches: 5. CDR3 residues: CASSGTSEYYNEQFF. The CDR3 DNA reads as TGTGCCAGCAGTGGGACTAGCGAATATTACAATGAGCAGTTCTTC.

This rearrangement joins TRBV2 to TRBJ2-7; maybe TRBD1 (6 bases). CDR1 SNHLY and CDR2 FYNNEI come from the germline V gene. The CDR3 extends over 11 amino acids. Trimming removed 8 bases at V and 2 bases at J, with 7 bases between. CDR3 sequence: CASGTPYEQYF. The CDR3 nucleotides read TGTGCCAGCGGGACACCCTACGAGCAGTACTTC.

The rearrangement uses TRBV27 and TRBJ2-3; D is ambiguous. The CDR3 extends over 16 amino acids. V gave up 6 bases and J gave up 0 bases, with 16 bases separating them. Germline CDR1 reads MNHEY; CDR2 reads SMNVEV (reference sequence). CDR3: CASRGPDVSSTDTQYF. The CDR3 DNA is TGTGCCAGCAGGGGCCCTGACGTATCTAGCACAGATACGCAGTATTTT.

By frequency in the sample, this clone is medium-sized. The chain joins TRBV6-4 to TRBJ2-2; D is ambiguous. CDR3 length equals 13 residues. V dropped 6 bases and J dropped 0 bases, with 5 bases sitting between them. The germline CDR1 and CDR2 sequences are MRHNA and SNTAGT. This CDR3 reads CASSGANTGELFF. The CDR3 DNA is TGTGCCAGCAGCGGAGCGAACACCGGGGAGCTGTTTTTT.

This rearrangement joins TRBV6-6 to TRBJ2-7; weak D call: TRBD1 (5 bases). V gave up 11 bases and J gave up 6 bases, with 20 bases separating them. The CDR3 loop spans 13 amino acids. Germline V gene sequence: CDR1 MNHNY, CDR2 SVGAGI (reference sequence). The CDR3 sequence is CAVQTRALGEQYF. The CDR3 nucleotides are TGTGCCGTTCAAACCAGGGCCTTAGGCGAGCAGTACTTC.

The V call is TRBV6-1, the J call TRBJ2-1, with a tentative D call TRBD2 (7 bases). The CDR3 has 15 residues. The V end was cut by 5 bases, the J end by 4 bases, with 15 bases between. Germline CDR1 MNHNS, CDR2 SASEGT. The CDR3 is CASSNLGGPYNEQFF. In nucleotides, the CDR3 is TGTGCCAGCAGTAACCTCGGGGGGCCTTACAATGAGCAGTTCTTC.

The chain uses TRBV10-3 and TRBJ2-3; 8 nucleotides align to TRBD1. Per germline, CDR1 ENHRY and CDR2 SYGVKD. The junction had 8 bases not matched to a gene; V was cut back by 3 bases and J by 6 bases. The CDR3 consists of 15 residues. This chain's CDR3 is CAISDQTDRADTQYF. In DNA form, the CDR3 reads TGTGCCATCAGTGATCAAACGGACAGGGCGGATACGCAGTATTTT.

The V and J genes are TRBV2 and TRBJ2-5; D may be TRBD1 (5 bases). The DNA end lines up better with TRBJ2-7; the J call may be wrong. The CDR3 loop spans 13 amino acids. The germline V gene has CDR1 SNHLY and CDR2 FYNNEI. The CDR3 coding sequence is TGTGCCAGCAGTGTCGGCAGGGCCTACGAGCAGTACTTC. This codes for CASSVGRAYEQYF.

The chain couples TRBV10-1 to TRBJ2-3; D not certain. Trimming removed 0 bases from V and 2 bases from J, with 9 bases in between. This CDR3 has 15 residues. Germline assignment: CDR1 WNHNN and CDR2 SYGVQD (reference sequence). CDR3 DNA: TGCGCCAGCAGTGAGTCGTACCCCTACACAGATACGCAGTATTTT. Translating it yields CASSESYPYTDTQYF.

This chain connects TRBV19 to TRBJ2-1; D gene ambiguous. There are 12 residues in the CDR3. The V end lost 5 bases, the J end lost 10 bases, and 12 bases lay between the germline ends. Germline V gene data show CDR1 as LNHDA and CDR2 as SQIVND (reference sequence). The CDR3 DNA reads TGTGCCAGTAGTCTCAATAGCCACGAGCAGTTCTTC. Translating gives CASSLNSHEQFF.

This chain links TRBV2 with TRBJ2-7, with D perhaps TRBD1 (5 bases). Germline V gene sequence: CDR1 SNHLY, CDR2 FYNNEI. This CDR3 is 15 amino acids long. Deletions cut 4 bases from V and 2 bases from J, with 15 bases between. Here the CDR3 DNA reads TGTGCCAGCAGTGGGGATGGGGCCGCCACCTACGAGCAGTACTTC. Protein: CASSGDGAATYEQYF.

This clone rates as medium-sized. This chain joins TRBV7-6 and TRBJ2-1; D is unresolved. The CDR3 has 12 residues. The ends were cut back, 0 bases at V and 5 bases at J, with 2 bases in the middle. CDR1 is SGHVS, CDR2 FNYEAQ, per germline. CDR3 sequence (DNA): TGTGCCAGCAGCTTAGCTAACAATGAGCAGTTCTTC. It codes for CASSLANNEQFF.

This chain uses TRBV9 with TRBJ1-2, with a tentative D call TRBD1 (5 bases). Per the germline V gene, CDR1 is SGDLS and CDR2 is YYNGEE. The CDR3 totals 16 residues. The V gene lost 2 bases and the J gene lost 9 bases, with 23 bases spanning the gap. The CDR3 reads CASSVSQTAPGESYTF. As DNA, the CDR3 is TGTGCCAGCAGCGTTTCCCAGACAGCACCGGGGGAGAGCTACACCTTC.

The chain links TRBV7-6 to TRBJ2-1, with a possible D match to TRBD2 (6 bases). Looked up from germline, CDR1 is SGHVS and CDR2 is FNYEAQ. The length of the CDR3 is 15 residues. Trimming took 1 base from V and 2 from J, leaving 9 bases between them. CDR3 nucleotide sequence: TGTGCCAGCAGCTTAGATGGGGGGACCTACAATGAGCAGTTCTTC. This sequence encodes CASSLDGGTYNEQFF. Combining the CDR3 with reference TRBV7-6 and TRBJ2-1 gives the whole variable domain GAGVSQSPRYKVTKRGQDVALRCDPISGHVSLYWYRQALGQGPEFLTYFNYEAQQDKSGLPNDRFSAERPEGSISTLTIQRTEQRDSAMYRCASSLDGGTYNEQFFGPGTRLTVL.

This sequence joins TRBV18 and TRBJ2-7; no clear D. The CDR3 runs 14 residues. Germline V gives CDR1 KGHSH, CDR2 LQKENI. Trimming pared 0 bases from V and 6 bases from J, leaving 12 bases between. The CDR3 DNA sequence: TGTGCCAGCTCACCACCGTATAACTTCGGCGAGCAGTACTTC. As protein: CASSPPYNFGEQYF.

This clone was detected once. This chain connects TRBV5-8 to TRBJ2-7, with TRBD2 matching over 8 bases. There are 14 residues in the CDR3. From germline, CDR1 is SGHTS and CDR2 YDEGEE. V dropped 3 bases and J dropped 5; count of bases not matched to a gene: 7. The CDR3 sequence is CASSSRGARDEQYF. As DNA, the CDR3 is TGTGCCAGCAGCTCGCGGGGGGCGCGAGACGAGCAGTACTTC.

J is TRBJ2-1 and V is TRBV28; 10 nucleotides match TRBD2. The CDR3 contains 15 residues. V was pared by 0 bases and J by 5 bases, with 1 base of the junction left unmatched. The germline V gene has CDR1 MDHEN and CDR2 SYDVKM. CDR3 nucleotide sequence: TGTGCCAGCAGTTTATGGGGGACTAGCGACAATGAGCAGTTCTTC. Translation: CASSLWGTSDNEQFF.

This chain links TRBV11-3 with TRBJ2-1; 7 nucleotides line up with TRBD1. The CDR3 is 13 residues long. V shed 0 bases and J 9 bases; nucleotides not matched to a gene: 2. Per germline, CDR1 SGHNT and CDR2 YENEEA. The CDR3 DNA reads TGTGCCAGCAGCTTAGAGGCAGGGGGTGAGCAGTTCTTC. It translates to CASSLEAGGEQFF. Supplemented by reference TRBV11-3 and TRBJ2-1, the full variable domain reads EAGVVQSPRYKIIEKKQPVAFWCNPISGHNTLYWYLQNLGQGPELLIRYENEEAVDDSQLPKDRFSAERLKGVDSTLKIQPAELGDSAVYLCASSLEAGGEQFFGPGTRLTVL.

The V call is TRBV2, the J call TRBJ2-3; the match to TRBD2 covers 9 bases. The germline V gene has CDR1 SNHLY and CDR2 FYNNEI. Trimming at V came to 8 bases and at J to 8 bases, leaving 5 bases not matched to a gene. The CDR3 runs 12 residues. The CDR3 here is CASPTREGTQYF. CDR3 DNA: TGTGCCAGCCCTACGCGGGAGGGTACGCAGTATTTT.

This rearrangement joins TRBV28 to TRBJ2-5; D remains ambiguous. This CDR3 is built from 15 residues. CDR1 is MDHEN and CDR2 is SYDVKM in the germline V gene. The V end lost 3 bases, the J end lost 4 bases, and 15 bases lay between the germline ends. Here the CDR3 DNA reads TGTGCCAGCAGTTTTGGTTCTTCTAGATCAGAGACCCAGTACTTC. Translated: CASSFGSSRSETQYF.

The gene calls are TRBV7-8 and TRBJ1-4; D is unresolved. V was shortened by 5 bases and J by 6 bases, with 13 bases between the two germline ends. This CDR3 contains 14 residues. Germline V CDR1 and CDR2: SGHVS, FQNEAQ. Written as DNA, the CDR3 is TGTGCCAGCAGCCCCCATCGGAGGGATGAAAAACTGTTTTTT. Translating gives CASSPHRRDEKLFF.